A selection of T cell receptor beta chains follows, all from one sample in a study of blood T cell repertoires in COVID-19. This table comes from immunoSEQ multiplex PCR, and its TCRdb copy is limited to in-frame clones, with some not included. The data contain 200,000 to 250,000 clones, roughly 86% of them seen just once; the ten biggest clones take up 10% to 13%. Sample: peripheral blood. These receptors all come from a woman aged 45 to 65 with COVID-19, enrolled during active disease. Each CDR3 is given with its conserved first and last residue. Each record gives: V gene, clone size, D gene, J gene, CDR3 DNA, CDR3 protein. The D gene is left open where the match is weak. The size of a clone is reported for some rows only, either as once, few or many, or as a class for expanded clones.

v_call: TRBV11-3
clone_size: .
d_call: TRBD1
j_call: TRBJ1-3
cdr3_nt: TGTGCCAGCAGCTCGGACAGGGGAGACACCATATATTTT
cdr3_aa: CASSSDRGDTIYF

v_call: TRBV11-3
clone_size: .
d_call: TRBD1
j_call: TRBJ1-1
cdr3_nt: TGTGCCAGCAGCCCCCGAGGACAGGGGGCCACTGAAGCTTTCTTT
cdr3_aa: CASSPRGQGATEAFF

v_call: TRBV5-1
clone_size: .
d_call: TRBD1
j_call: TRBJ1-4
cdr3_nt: TGCGCCAGCAGCAAGAGAGCGGGAGGACAGGGAAGCTATAGGGAAAAACTGTTTTTT
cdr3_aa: CASSKRAGGQGSYREKLFF

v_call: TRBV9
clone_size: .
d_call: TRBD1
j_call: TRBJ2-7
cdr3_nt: TGTGCCAGCAGCGTGCGGACAGGGTCCTACGAGCAGTACTTC
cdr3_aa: CASSVRTGSYEQYF

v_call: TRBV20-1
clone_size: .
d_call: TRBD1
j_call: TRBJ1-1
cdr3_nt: TGCAGTGCTAGTAAGGACAGGTTAACTGAAGCTTTCTTT
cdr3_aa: CSASKDRLTEAFF

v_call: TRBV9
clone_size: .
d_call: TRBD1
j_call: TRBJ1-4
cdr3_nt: TGTGCCAGCAGCTTTCGGACAGGGGGGAATGAAAAACTGTTTTTT
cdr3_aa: CASSFRTGGNEKLFF

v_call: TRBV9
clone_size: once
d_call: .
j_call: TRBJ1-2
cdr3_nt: TGTGCCAGCAGCGTCACCGGGACTCCCCCTAACTATGGCTACACCTTC
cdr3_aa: CASSVTGTPPNYGYTF

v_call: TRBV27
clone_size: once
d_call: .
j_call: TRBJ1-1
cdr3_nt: TGTGCCAGCAGTTTAAATCCGGGGGGTACTGAAGCTTTCTTT
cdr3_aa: CASSLNPGGTEAFF

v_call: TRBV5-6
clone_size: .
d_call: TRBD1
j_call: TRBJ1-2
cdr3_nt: TGTGCCAGCAGCCTATCAGGGGGCTATGGCTACACCTTC
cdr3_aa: CASSLSGGYGYTF

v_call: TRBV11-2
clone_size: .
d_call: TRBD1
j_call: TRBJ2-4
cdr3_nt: TGTGCCAGCACCCTTCCCACAGGGGCAGGTTTAAACATTCAGTACTTC
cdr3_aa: CASTLPTGAGLNIQYF

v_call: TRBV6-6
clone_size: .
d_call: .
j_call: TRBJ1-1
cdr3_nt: TGTGCCAGCAGACAGGGTAATTGGAACACTGAAGCTTTCTTT
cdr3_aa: CASRQGNWNTEAFF

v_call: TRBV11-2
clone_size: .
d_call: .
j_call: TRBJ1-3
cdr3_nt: TGTGCCAGCAGCCCCTGGAGGGCGGGAAACACCATATATTTT
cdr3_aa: CASSPWRAGNTIYF

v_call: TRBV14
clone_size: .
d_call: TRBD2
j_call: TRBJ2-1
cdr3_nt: TGTGCCAGCAGCCATAGCGGGGGGTTTTACAATGAGCAGTTCTTC
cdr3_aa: CASSHSGGFYNEQFF

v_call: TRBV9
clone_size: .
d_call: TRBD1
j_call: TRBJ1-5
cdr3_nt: TGTGCCAGCAGCGTAGCTCGACGGACAGGGGGGAGGAAAGGCAATCAGCCCCAGCATTTT
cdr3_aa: CASSVARRTGGRKGNQPQHF

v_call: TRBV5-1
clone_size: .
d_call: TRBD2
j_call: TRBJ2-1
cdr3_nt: TGCGCCAGCAGGGAACGGGGGGGCACGTACAATGAGCAGTTCTTC
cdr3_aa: CASRERGGTYNEQFF

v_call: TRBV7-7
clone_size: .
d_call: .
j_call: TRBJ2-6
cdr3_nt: TGTGCCAGCGGGCAAAACTCTGGGGCCAACGTCCTGACTTTC
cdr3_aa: CASGQNSGANVLTF

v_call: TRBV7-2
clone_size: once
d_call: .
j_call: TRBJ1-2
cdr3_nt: TGTGCCAGCAGCTCCCACAGGGCAGACTACACCTTC
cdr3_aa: CASSSHRADYTF

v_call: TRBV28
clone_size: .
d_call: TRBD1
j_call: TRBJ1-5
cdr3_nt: TGTGCCAGCGGGGACAGGACCTTCAATCAGCCCCAGCATTTT
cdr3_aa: CASGDRTFNQPQHF

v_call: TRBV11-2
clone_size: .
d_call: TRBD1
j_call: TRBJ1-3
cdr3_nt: TGTGCCAGCACCTCACAAATACAGGGGTATGGAAACACCATATATTTT
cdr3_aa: CASTSQIQGYGNTIYF

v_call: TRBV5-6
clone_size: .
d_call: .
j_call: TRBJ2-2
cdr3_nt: TGTGCCAGCAGCGGCCGGGTGAACACCGGGGAGCTGTTTTTT
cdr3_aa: CASSGRVNTGELFF

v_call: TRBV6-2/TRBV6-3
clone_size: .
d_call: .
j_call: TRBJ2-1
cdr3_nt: TGTGCCAGCAGTACCACTGCTGTCTCGAGCTCCTACAATGAGCAGTTCTTC
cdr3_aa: CASSTTAVSSSYNEQFF

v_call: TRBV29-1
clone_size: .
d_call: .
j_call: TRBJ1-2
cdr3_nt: TGCAGCGTTGTAGGAGGGTCTAACTATGGCTACACCTTC
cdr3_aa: CSVVGGSNYGYTF

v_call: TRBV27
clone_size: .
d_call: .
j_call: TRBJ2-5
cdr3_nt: TGTGCCAGCAGTCCCCGGGTTCTAGAGACCCAGTACTTC
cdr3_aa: CASSPRVLETQYF

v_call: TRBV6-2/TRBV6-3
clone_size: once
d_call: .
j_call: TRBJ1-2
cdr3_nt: TGTGCCAGCAGTTACCCGCCCTACGTAGTTTCCTTC
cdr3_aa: CASSYPPYVVSF